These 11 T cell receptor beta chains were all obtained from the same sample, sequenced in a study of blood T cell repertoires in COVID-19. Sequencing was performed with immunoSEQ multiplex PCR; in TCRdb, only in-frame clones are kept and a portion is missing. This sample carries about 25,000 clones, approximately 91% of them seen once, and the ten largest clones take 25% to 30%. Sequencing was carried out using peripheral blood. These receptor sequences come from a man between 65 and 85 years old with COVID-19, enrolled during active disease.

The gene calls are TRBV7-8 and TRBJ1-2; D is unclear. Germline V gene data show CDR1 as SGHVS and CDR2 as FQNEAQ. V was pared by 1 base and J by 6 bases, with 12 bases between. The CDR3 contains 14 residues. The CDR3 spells CASSLVSKFDGYTF. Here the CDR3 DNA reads TGTGCCAGCAGCTTAGTTAGTAAATTTGATGGCTACACCTTC.

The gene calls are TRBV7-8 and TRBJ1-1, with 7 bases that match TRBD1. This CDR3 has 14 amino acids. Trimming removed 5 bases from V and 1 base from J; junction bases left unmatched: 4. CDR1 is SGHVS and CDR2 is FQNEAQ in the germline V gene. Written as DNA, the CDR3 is TGTGCCAGCAGCCCTTGGACAGGGAACACTGAAGCTTTCTTT. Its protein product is CASSPWTGNTEAFF.

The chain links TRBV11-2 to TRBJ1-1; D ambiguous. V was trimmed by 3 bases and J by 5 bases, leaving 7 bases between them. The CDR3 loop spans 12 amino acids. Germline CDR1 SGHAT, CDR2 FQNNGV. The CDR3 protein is CASSLERTEAFF. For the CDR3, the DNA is TGTGCCAGCAGCTTGGAGCGGACTGAAGCTTTCTTT.

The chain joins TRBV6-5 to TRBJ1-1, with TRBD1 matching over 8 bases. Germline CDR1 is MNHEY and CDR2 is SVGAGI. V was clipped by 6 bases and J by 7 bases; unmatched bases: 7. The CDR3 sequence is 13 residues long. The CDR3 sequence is CASSLRTGIEAFF. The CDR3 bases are TGTGCCAGCAGCCTTAGGACAGGGATTGAAGCTTTCTTT.

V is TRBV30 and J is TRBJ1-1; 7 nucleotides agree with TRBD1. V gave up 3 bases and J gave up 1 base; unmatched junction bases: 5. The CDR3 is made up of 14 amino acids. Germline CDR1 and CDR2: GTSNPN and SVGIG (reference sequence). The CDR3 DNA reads TGTGCCTGGAGCCTGGGACAGCCGAACACTGAAGCTTTCTTT. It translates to CAWSLGQPNTEAFF.

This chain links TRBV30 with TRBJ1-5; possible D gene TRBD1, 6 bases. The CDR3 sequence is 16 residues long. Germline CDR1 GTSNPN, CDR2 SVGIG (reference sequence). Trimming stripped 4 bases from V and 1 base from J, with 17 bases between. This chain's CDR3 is CAWNPRGGPSNQPQHF. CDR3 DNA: TGTGCCTGGAATCCGAGGGGGGGGCCCAGCAATCAGCCCCAGCATTTT.

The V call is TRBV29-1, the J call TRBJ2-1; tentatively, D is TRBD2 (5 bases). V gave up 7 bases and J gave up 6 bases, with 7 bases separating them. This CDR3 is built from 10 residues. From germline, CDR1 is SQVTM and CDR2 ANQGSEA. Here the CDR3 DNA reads TGCAGCGGAGGGCCCAATGAGCAGTTCTTC. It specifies CSGGPNEQFF.

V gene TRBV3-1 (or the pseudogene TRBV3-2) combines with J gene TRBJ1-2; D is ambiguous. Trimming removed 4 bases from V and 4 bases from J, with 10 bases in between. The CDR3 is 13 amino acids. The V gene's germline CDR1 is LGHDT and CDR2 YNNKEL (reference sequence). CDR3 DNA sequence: TGTGCCAGCAGCCCCTTTCTCCTCTATGGCTACACCTTC. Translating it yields CASSPFLLYGYTF.

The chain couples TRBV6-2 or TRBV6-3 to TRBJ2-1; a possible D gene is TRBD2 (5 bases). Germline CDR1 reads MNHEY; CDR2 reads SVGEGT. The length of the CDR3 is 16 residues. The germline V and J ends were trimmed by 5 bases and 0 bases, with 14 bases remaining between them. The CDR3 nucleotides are TGTGCCAGCAGTCTAAGGACTTACAGCTCCTACAATGAGCAGTTCTTC. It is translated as CASSLRTYSSYNEQFF.

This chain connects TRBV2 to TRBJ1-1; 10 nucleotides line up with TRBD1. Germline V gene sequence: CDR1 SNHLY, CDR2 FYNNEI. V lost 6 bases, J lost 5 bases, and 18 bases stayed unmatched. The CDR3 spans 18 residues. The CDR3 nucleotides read TGTGCCAGCAGGATCAACCGGGACAGGGGTCGGCCGTGGACTGAAGCTTTCTTT. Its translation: CASRINRDRGRPWTEAFF.

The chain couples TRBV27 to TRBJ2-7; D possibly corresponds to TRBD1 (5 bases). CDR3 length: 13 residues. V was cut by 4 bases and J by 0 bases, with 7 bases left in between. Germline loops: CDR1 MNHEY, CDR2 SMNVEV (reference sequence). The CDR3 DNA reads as TGTGCCAGCAGTTCTGGACACTCCTACGAGCAGTACTTC. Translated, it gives CASSSGHSYEQYF.